This is a list of T cell receptor beta chains from one sample in a study of cytotoxic CD8 clonotypes in ibrutinib-treated CLL. Using immunoSEQ multiplex PCR, the repertoire was profiled, and TCRdb retains in-frame clones only, with some absent. The sample lists fewer than 400,000 clones; 67% were seen once. Sequences were derived from PBMCs, sampled after 36 months of ibrutinib treatment. The receptors originated from a human donor with chronic lymphocytic leukemia. CDR3s include the opening cysteine and the closing phenylalanine or tryptophan. The D gene is left open where the match is weak. Part of the rows lack a size; the others show once, few, many or a class for expanded clones.

clone_size	d_call	v_call	j_call	cdr3_nt	cdr3_aa
NA	NA	TRBV28	TRBJ1-2	TGTGCCAGCAGTCTACGGGGCAGGGTAGCAAACTATGGCTACACCTTC	CASSLRGRVANYGYTF
NA	NA	TRBV6-1	TRBJ1-1	TGTGCCAGCAGTGAAAGGGGCAGGGTTTCCAACACTGAAGCTTTCTTT	CASSERGRVSNTEAFF
NA	NA	TRBV27	TRBJ2-7	TGTGCCAGCAGTTTAGTCTGGTTGCCTCCCTACGAGCAGTACTTC	CASSLVWLPPYEQYF
few	NA	TRBV9	TRBJ1-2	TGTGCCAGCAGCGCTGTGGGCCATGGCTACACCTTC	CASSAVGHGYTF
once	NA	TRBV5-6	TRBJ2-7	TGTGCCAGCAGCTTGGATAGACTTCTTTCCTACGAGCAGTACTTC	CASSLDRLLSYEQYF
NA	TRBD2	TRBV7-7	TRBJ2-5	TGTGCCAGCAGCTTAGAAGCGGGAGTGGAGACCCAGTACTTC	CASSLEAGVETQYF
NA	TRBD2	TRBV7-6	TRBJ2-5	TGTGCCAGCAGCCTGAGAGGGACTAGCGGGAGGGGAGCGGTGGAGACCCAGTACTTC	CASSLRGTSGRGAVETQYF
few	NA	TRBV9	TRBJ2-1	TGTGCCAGCAGCGTAGTGAGCAGGGGTACCTACAATGAGCAGTTCTTC	CASSVVSRGTYNEQFF
NA	NA	TRBV4-1	TRBJ2-7	TGCGCCAGCAGCCACCGGGACACGAACTCCTACGAGCAGTACTTC	CASSHRDTNSYEQYF
NA	NA	TRBV7-2	TRBJ2-5	TGTGCCAGCAGCTTATTTCGGCGGGCCAACCAAGAGACCCAGTACTTC	CASSLFRRANQETQYF
few	TRBD1	TRBV18	TRBJ1-4	TGTGCCAGCTCACATATGACAGGGAGGGATGGTGGAAAACTGTTTTTT	CASSHMTGRDGGKLFF
many	TRBD1	TRBV7-3	TRBJ1-2	TGTGCCAGCAGCTTAGGGACAGGTCACTACACCTTC	CASSLGTGHYTF
NA	TRBD2	TRBV5-1	TRBJ2-1	TGCGCCAGCAGCGAAGGGACTAGCGCTTTCAATGAGCAGTTCTTC	CASSEGTSAFNEQFF
NA	NA	TRBV18	TRBJ1-3	TGTGCCAGCTCACCACACGGAGACACCATATATTTT	CASSPHGDTIYF
once	TRBD1	TRBV7-9	TRBJ1-1	TGTGCCAGCAGCTCGCGACAGGGAGGGAGGACTGAAGCTTTCTTT	CASSSRQGGRTEAFF
once	TRBD1	TRBV5-1	TRBJ2-5	TGCGCCAGCAGCGAGGGACAGGGGGCTGGGAAGACCCAGTACTTC	CASSEGQGAGKTQYF
NA	NA	TRBV2	TRBJ2-2	TGTGCCAGCGGTTACGGGGCCGGGGAGCTGTTTTTT	CASGYGAGELFF
once	NA	TRBV11-2	TRBJ2-4	TGTGCCAGCAGCTCCGTACGGGGGGCGGAAGCCAAAAACATTCAGTACTTC	CASSSVRGAEAKNIQYF
NA	TRBD1	TRBV9	TRBJ2-7	TGTGCCAGCAGCGTTAACAGGGGATTCGACGAGCAGTACTTC	CASSVNRGFDEQYF
NA	NA	TRBV4-2	TRBJ1-6	TGTGCCAGCAGCCAAGATAGAATAGGGGCCTTCCCCTATAATTCACCCCTCCACTTT	CASSQDRIGAFPYNSPLHF
NA	NA	TRBV6-1	TRBJ1-2	TGTGCCAGCGGTCAAATCTATGGCTACACCTTC	CASGQIYGYTF
once	TRBD1	TRBV27	TRBJ1-1	TGTGCCAGCAGTTCAGGGGGTCCGTACACTGAAGCTTTCTTT	CASSSGGPYTEAFF
NA	NA	TRBV4-1	TRBJ2-7	TGCGCCAGCAGCTTCCGGGCCCTCCTGGGGGAGCAGTACTTC	CASSFRALLGEQYF
NA	TRBD1	TRBV5-6	TRBJ2-7	TGTGCCAGCAGCCAAGGGACAGGGACCTACGAGCAGTACTTC	CASSQGTGTYEQYF
few	TRBD1	TRBV4-2	TRBJ2-7	TGTGCCAGCAGCCAAGATCGACAGGGAGTTGGCGAGCAGTACTTC	CASSQDRQGVGEQYF
NA	NA	TRBV4-1	TRBJ1-2	TGCGCCAGCAGCCAAGATTGGGCAGACTATGGCTACACCTTC	CASSQDWADYGYTF
NA	NA	TRBV5-1	TRBJ1-4	TGCGCCAGCAGCTTGGCGGCAACTAATGAAAAACTGTTTTTT	CASSLAATNEKLFF
NA	TRBD2	TRBV15	TRBJ2-3	TGTGCCACCAGCACAAGCGGGATCTCCACAGATACGCAGTATTTT	CATSTSGISTDTQYF
NA	NA	TRBV5-4	TRBJ2-1	TGTGCCAGCAGCTTGGCCGGGCGTTCCTACAATGAGCAGTTCTTC	CASSLAGRSYNEQFF
NA	TRBD1	TRBV7-2	TRBJ2-1	TGTGCCAGCAGCCCGCAGCCATTCGGGGGACAGGGCAATGAGCAGTTCTTC	CASSPQPFGGQGNEQFF
NA	NA	TRBV5-8	TRBJ2-4	TGTGCCAGCAGCCTAAGACCAATGGTACAAAACATTCAGTACTTC	CASSLRPMVQNIQYF
NA	NA	TRBV4-1	TRBJ1-4	TGCGCCAGCAGCCCGGCTAGGGAGACTAATGAAAAACTGTTTTTT	CASSPARETNEKLFF
NA	NA	TRBV4-3	TRBJ1-2	TGCGCCAGCAGCCCCAATCTGGGCGTCTATGGCTACACCTTC	CASSPNLGVYGYTF
few	NA	TRBV19	TRBJ2-3	TGTGCCAGTAATCAGGGCCACCCAGATACGCAGTATTTT	CASNQGHPDTQYF
NA	TRBD1	TRBV6-6	TRBJ1-2	TGTGCCAGCACCAGTGGCAGGGGGATCTATGGCTACACCTTC	CASTSGRGIYGYTF
NA	NA	TRBV11-2	TRBJ1-2	TGTGCCAGCAGCTATAACCTCGACAGAGGCTATGGCTACACCTTC	CASSYNLDRGYGYTF
NA	TRBD1	TRBV5-1	TRBJ1-1	TGCGCCAGCAGCTCGCCGGGACAGGGGCAAAACGCTGAAGCTTTCTTT	CASSSPGQGQNAEAFF
NA	NA	TRBV19	TRBJ2-1	TGTGCCACCTCAGACCGGTGGGATGAGCAGTTCTTC	CATSDRWDEQFF
NA	NA	TRBV10-1	TRBJ2-3	TGCGCCAGCAGTGACAGTTCGACAGATACGCAGTATTTT	CASSDSSTDTQYF
NA	NA	TRBV28	TRBJ2-7	TGTGCCAGCAGTTTATTAGGCTCCTACGAGCAGTACTTC	CASSLLGSYEQYF
NA	NA	TRBV27	TRBJ2-1	TGTGCCAGCAGGCGTTACAGGAGAAGCTCCTACAATGAGCAGTTCTTC	CASRRYRRSSYNEQFF
NA	NA	TRBV27	TRBJ2-1	TGTGCCAGCAGTTTATTAGGCCCGTACGATGAGCAGTTCTTC	CASSLLGPYDEQFF
NA	TRBD2	TRBV5-6	TRBJ2-7	TGTGCCAGCAGCTTGGGACTAGCAACCGAGCAGTACTTC	CASSLGLATEQYF
NA	TRBD1	TRBV6-5	TRBJ2-1	TGTGCCAGCAGTTACTCGACGGGACAGGGCTACAATGAGCAGTTCTTC	CASSYSTGQGYNEQFF
few	NA	TRBV27	TRBJ2-3	TGTGCCAGCAGTTCGAGTGGGCTGGTGGTTGTGACAGATACGCAGTATTTT	CASSSSGLVVVTDTQYF
NA	NA	TRBV7-6	TRBJ1-4	TGTGCCAGCAGCCTTAACCCAACTAATGAAAAACTGTTTTTT	CASSLNPTNEKLFF
NA	NA	TRBV6-1	TRBJ1-6	TGTGCCAGCAGTGAGGCTACTAATTCACCCCTCCACTTT	CASSEATNSPLHF
NA	NA	TRBV9	TRBJ2-5	TGTGCCAGCAGCGTAACAGCGTACCAAGAGACCCAGTACTTC	CASSVTAYQETQYF
NA	TRBD1	TRBV18	TRBJ2-7	TGTGCCAGCTCACCAAGGACAGGGGACGAGCAGTACTTC	CASSPRTGDEQYF
NA	TRBD1	TRBV14	TRBJ2-3	TGTGCCAGCAGCCCCGGGACAGGAAGGGTTACGCAGTATTTT	CASSPGTGRVTQYF
NA	TRBD1	TRBV5-4	TRBJ1-6	TGTGCCAGCAGCCAGGACAGGGGGGCATCACCCCTCCACTTT	CASSQDRGASPLHF
NA	TRBD1	TRBV28	TRBJ1-2	TGTGCCAGCAGTTTAGGAGACAGGGGTTCAGGGGGGTACACCTTC	CASSLGDRGSGGYTF
NA	NA	TRBV4-1	TRBJ1-5	TGCGCCAGCAGCCAAGATGAGCGACGGATTAGCAATCAGCCCCAGCATTTT	CASSQDERRISNQPQHF
NA	NA	TRBV6-5	TRBJ1-3	TGTGCCAGCAAAAACGGGGCTGACGGAAACACCATATATTTT	CASKNGADGNTIYF
NA	TRBD2	TRBV5-1	TRBJ2-1	TGCGCCAGCAGCCTGTCCCTCACTAGCGGGATCTCCTACAATGAGCAGTTCTTC	CASSLSLTSGISYNEQFF
NA	NA	TRBV27	TRBJ1-2	TGTGCCAGCAGTTTACAGGGTGGCCGTTATGGCTACACCTTC	CASSLQGGRYGYTF
NA	NA	TRBV7-6	TRBJ2-4	TGTGCCAGCAGCTTAGCGCCAGGGTCCATTCAGTACTTC	CASSLAPGSIQYF
NA	NA	TRBV5-4	TRBJ2-7	TGTGCCAGCAGCTTGGGGGAGGGGGCGTCCTACGAGCAGTACTTC	CASSLGEGASYEQYF
NA	TRBD1	TRBV19	TRBJ2-7	TGTGCCAGTAGTACAACAGGGGGTACCTACGAGCAGTACTTC	CASSTTGGTYEQYF
NA	TRBD1	TRBV6-6	TRBJ1-5	TGTGCCAGCAGTTACGGCAGGGGGGGGCCCCAGCATTTT	CASSYGRGGPQHF